The clone carrying this TCR beta chain has ten or more counts. The antigen remains undetermined. CDR3 size: 14 residues. Trimming removed 4 bases from V and 8 bases from J; junction bases left unmatched: 8. The germline gives CDR1 SGHDN, CDR2 FVKESK. Clinical symptoms, serum thyroxine and TRAb, thyroid ultrasound and orbital computed tomography were used for the diagnoses. Researchers amplified the TCR beta CDR3 regions from RNA transcripts. TCR CDR3 regions were first amplified by RT-PCR with HTBI primers. TCRdb passed the multiplex PCR reads through MiXCR, listing each CDR3 protein once. The sample carries 250,000 to 350,000 distinct CDR3 sequences, roughly 15% recorded once. This sample was included in a study of T cells in Graves' hyperthyroidism and ophthalmopathy. Findings and limits, study-wide: Most thyroid clonotypes expanded above 0.001 appeared in blood too.

The J gene is TRBJ2-1, the V gene TRBV14, with TRBD2 matching 7 bases. This clonotype was sampled from a man aged 25 to 40 with Graves' hyperthyroidism. Sequencing used blood. CDR3 nucleotides: TGTGCCAGCAGCCGCTTTCGACTAGCCGATGAGCAGTTCTTC. This sequence encodes CASSRFRLADEQFF. The full variable domain, its missing parts supplied by reference TRBV14 and TRBJ2-1, is EAGVTQFPSHSVIEKGQTVTLRCDPISGHDNLYWYRRVMGKEIKFLLHFVKESKQDESGMPNNRFLAERTGGTYSTLKVQPAELEDSGVYFCASSRFRLADEQFFGPGTRLTVL.